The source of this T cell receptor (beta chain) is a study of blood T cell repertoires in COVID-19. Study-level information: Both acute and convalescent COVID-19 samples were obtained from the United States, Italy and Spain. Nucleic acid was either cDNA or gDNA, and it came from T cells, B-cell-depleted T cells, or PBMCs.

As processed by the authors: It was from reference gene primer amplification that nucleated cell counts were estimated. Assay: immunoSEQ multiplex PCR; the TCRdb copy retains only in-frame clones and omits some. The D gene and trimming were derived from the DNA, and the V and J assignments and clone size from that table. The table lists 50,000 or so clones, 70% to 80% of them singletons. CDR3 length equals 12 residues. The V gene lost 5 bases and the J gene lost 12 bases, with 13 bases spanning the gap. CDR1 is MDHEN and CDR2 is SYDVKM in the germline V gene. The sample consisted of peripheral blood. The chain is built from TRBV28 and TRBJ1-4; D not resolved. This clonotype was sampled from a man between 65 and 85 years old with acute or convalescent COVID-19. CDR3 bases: TGTGCCAGCAGTACTAGACCCGCCCAACTGTTTTTT. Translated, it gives CASSTRPAQLFF.